This T cell receptor beta chain is drawn from a study of CD4+ T cells in melanoma. Study conclusions and caveats: In melanoma, neoantigen-specific CD4+ T cells reportedly differed in differentiation state.

Clones were read by immunoSEQ multiplex PCR, and TCRdb kept only the in-frame ones, dropping some. This sample has more than 15,000 clones, with roughly three quarters found just once. This clone is deemed medium-sized. Its antigen is unknown. Deletions cut 6 bases from V and 7 bases from J, with 16 bases between. The CDR3 length is 15 residues. Per germline, CDR1 SNHLY and CDR2 FYNNEI. The V gene is TRBV2, the J gene TRBJ1-6; D is perhaps TRBD1 (6 bases). Source material: cells from a culture (not recorded whether cultured in vitro). This TCR was recovered from a human donor with melanoma. The CDR3 DNA sequence: TGTGCCAGCAGCCCCCCGGGACACCCGAATTCACCCCTCCACTTT. It encodes CASSPPGHPNSPLHF.